These T cell receptor beta chains were read from a single sample in a study of blood T cell repertoires in COVID-19. The assay was immunoSEQ multiplex PCR, and TCRdb's table has in-frame clones only and misses some. The sample has roughly 230,000 clones, approximately 82% seen once. What was sequenced was peripheral blood. The receptors originated from a man aged 40-49 years with active or convalescent COVID-19. Both conserved end residues are part of each CDR3. A D gene is named only where the DNA matches it firmly. Clone sizes are given selectively: once, few, many, or a class where the clone is expanded.

clone_size	v_call	j_call	d_call	cdr3_aa	cdr3_nt
-	TRBV27	TRBJ2-5	TRBD2	CASSPRTSGDFKETQYF	TGTGCCAGCAGCCCTCGGACTAGCGGAGATTTTAAAGAGACCCAGTACTTC
-	TRBV19	TRBJ2-3	-	CATRGWATDTQYF	TGTGCCACCCGGGGGTGGGCCACAGATACGCAGTATTTT
-	TRBV29-1	TRBJ2-5	-	CSFGSSGKTQYF	TGCAGTTTCGGGTCGAGCGGAAAGACCCAGTACTTC
-	TRBV25-1	TRBJ2-1	-	CASSRGGVSSYNEQFF	TGTGCCAGCAGTAGAGGGGGGGTGAGCTCCTACAATGAGCAGTTCTTC
-	TRBV6-5	TRBJ2-2	-	CASSKRRPNTGELFF	TGTGCCAGCAGTAAAAGGCGGCCGAACACCGGGGAGCTGTTTTTT
-	TRBV29-1	TRBJ2-7	-	CSVGSEARGEQYF	TGCAGCGTTGGGTCCGAGGCTCGAGGCGAGCAGTACTTC
few	TRBV2	TRBJ1-5	TRBD1	CASSKGTAANSNQPQHF	TGTGCCAGCAGCAAAGGGACAGCCGCTAATAGCAATCAGCCCCAGCATTTT
-	TRBV7-9	TRBJ1-2	-	CASSFWVGQVALGYTF	TGTGCCAGCAGCTTCTGGGTGGGCCAGGTTGCTCTTGGCTACACCTTC
-	TRBV13	TRBJ2-5	-	CASSLNLAVEETQYF	TGTGCCAGCAGCTTAAATTTAGCGGTAGAAGAGACCCAGTACTTC
-	TRBV29-1	TRBJ2-7	-	CSVTPAGLAYEQYF	TGCAGCGTGACCCCGGCGGGGTTGGCCTACGAGCAGTACTTC
-	TRBV6-2/TRBV6-3	TRBJ1-6	-	CASSSARRDNSPLHF	TGTGCCAGCAGTTCCGCCCGCAGGGATAATTCACCCCTCCACTTT